This T cell receptor (beta chain) is drawn from a study of shared clonotypes between healthy human individuals. Generated by immunoSEQ multiplex PCR, the TCRdb table keeps only in-frame clones and is missing some. The table lists over a million clones, approximately 80% of them singletons. A note on this clone: Its antigen remains unknown.

V lost 4 bases and J lost 4, with 23 bases in between. Germline CDR1 SGHDT, CDR2 YYEEEE. CDR3 length: 17 amino acids. Study-wide points: Larger richness was generally estimated for naive than memory subsets.

This TCR was sampled from a man aged 18 to 30 in good health. Some clones in this sample may be carry-over from other donors' samples. The rearrangement uses TRBV5-6 and TRBJ1-2; a possible D gene is TRBD1 (6 bases). The source material was memory CD4+ T cells from PBMCs. Regarding subset: CD45RA-negative fraction. The CDR3 sequence is CASSPRSAGAETYGYTF. CDR3 nucleotide sequence: TGTGCCAGCAGCCCCCGGTCGGCGGGGGCAGAAACCTATGGCTACACCTTC.